The rows below give T cell receptor beta chains drawn from one sample of a study of shared T cell receptors in the human thymus. The data were produced by immunoSEQ multiplex PCR, yet TCRdb's version contains in-frame clones alone and is incomplete. The sample lists some 700,000 clones; roughly 88% were seen once. The same sample was also used in a study of human thymus T cells.

Sequencing input: thymocytes. The receptor source for this set is a girl under three years old with a congenital heart defect. Each CDR3 is given with its conserved first and last residue. A D gene is named only where the DNA matches it firmly. Where a row states a size, it is once, few, many or the class of an expanded clone; other rows omit it.

D gene	CDR3 length	V gene	clone size	J gene	CDR3 protein	CDR3 DNA
TRBD1	15	TRBV19	once	TRBJ1-1	CASNTDRVANTEAFF	TGTGCCAGTAATACGGACAGGGTTGCGAACACTGAAGCTTTCTTT
TRBD2	18	TRBV27	NA	TRBJ2-3	CASSFLAGAQTRTDTQYF	TGTGCCAGCAGTTTCCTAGCGGGGGCCCAGACACGCACAGATACGCAGTATTTT
NA	17	TRBV27	NA	TRBJ1-6	CASSDGEVRSYNSPLHF	TGTGCCAGCAGCGACGGGGAGGTTAGGTCCTATAATTCACCCCTCCACTTT
NA	14	TRBV6-4	NA	TRBJ2-1	CASSDDSIHNEQFF	TGTGCCAGCAGTGACGATAGCATCCACAATGAGCAGTTCTTC
TRBD1	14	TRBV7-8	NA	TRBJ2-4	CASSLQGQGHIQYF	TGTGCCAGCAGCTTACAGGGACAGGGACACATTCAGTACTTC
TRBD1	18	TRBV7-9	once	TRBJ1-3	CASSLPHPTGARGNTIYF	TGTGCCAGCAGTTTACCCCACCCGACAGGGGCGAGGGGAAACACCATATATTTT
NA	14	TRBV2	NA	TRBJ2-7	CARHDRRPPYEQYF	TGTGCCAGACACGACAGAAGGCCTCCCTACGAGCAGTACTTC
NA	18	TRBV4-1	NA	TRBJ1-2	CASSQERFGGLGNYGYTF	TGCGCCAGCAGCCAAGAGAGGTTTGGGGGGTTGGGAAACTATGGCTACACCTTC
TRBD1	16	TRBV14	NA	TRBJ1-1	CASSPRTGPLNTEAFF	TGTGCCAGCAGCCCCCGGACAGGGCCCCTGAACACTGAAGCTTTCTTT
NA	15	TRBV28	NA	TRBJ2-7	CASSLLGASAYEQYF	TGTGCCAGCAGTTTATTGGGGGCTTCTGCCTACGAGCAGTACTTC
NA	15	TRBV5-5	NA	TRBJ2-7	CASSSRTGHAYEQYF	TGTGCCAGCAGCTCCCGTACAGGGCACGCCTACGAGCAGTACTTC
NA	15	TRBV27	NA	TRBJ1-2	CASSLWSGIPYGYTF	TGTGCCAGCAGTTTATGGTCGGGGATCCCTTATGGCTACACCTTC
TRBD2	17	TRBV7-9	NA	TRBJ2-5	CASSARPGLAAQETQYF	TGTGCCAGCAGCGCTCGACCGGGACTAGCGGCCCAAGAGACCCAGTACTTC
TRBD1	17	TRBV6-1	NA	TRBJ1-5	CASSEPLRQGSNQPQHF	TGTGCCAGCAGTGAACCCCTTCGACAGGGGAGCAATCAGCCCCAGCATTTT
TRBD1	18	TRBV7-6	NA	TRBJ1-4	CASSPRGDKGPTNEKLFF	TGTGCCAGCAGCCCCAGGGGGGACAAGGGCCCAACTAATGAAAAACTGTTTTTT
NA	15	TRBV5-1	NA	TRBJ2-7	CASSLVPGPTYEQYF	TGCGCCAGCAGCTTGGTTCCGGGTCCAACCTACGAGCAGTACTTC
NA	15	TRBV2	NA	TRBJ1-4	CASTPPRGTNEKLFF	TGTGCCAGCACCCCACCCAGGGGAACTAATGAAAAACTGTTTTTT
TRBD2	19	TRBV5-1	NA	TRBJ2-5	CASSLQRETHPTNQETQYF	TGCGCCAGCAGCTTGCAGCGGGAGACCCATCCGACCAACCAAGAGACCCAGTACTTC
NA	16	TRBV4-1	NA	TRBJ1-6	CASSQDNPLQNSPLHF	TGCGCCAGCAGCCAAGATAATCCCCTACAGAATTCACCCCTCCACTTT
TRBD1	15	TRBV27	once	TRBJ2-2	CASRADRGKAGELFF	TGTGCCAGCAGGGCCGACAGGGGGAAGGCCGGGGAGCTGTTTTTT
TRBD1	15	TRBV5-1	NA	TRBJ1-3	CASSLEGRGRGPGDF	TGCGCCAGCAGCTTGGAAGGCAGGGGGAGAGGTCCAGGGGATTTT
TRBD1	16	TRBV28	NA	TRBJ1-1	CASSLYRGPENTEAFF	TGTGCCAGCAGTTTGTACAGGGGGCCGGAGAACACTGAAGCTTTCTTT
NA	16	TRBV6-5	once	TRBJ1-6	CASSYSRQVAYSPLHF	TGTGCCAGCAGTTACTCGAGACAGGTCGCTTATTCACCCCTCCACTTT
TRBD1	17	TRBV28	NA	TRBJ1-1	CASSLWNRTGGITEAFF	TGTGCCAGCAGTTTATGGAATAGAACAGGGGGCATCACTGAAGCTTTCTTT
TRBD1	15	TRBV10-3	NA	TRBJ1-3	CAISDSDRARNTIYF	TGTGCCATCAGTGACTCCGACAGGGCTCGAAACACCATATATTTT
NA	16	TRBV5-6	NA	TRBJ1-3	CASSLPRVPSGNTIYF	TGTGCCAGCAGCTTACCCAGGGTCCCCTCTGGAAACACCATATATTTT
TRBD1	16	TRBV28	NA	TRBJ2-3	CASSLAGTGKADTQYF	TGTGCCAGCAGTTTAGCCGGGACAGGGAAAGCAGATACGCAGTATTTT
NA	14	TRBV4-1	few	TRBJ1-5	CASSQRASNQPQHF	TGCGCCAGCAGCCAAAGAGCGAGCAATCAGCCCCAGCATTTT
TRBD2	16	TRBV10-3	NA	TRBJ2-3	CAISESWTSGLDTQYF	TGTGCCATCAGTGAGTCATGGACTAGCGGATTAGATACGCAGTATTTT
NA	11	TRBV7-9	NA	TRBJ1-1	CASSFQGWAFF	TGTGCCAGCAGCTTCCAGGGGTGGGCTTTCTTT
TRBD1	16	TRBV14	once	TRBJ2-7	CASSQDWGQGAYEQYF	TGTGCCAGCAGCCAAGATTGGGGACAGGGGGCCTACGAGCAGTACTTC
TRBD1	15	TRBV18	NA	TRBJ2-7	CASSPGQVSSYEQYF	TGTGCCAGCTCACCTGGACAGGTCAGCTCCTACGAGCAGTACTTC
NA	14	TRBV5-4	NA	TRBJ1-6	CASSLGRGGSPLHF	TGTGCCAGCAGCTTGGGCAGGGGTGGTTCACCCCTCCACTTT
NA	16	TRBV30	NA	TRBJ1-2	CAWTTWGVEVNYGYTF	TGTGCCTGGACCACCTGGGGGGTCGAGGTGAACTATGGCTACACCTTC
NA	17	TRBV19	NA	TRBJ1-1	CASSKRGIRTVGTEAFF	TGTGCCAGTAGTAAGCGAGGTATTAGGACAGTGGGCACTGAAGCTTTCTTT
NA	17	TRBV5-1	NA	TRBJ2-3	CASSRSSRGASTDTQYF	TGCGCCAGCAGCCGGAGTAGTCGGGGGGCTAGCACAGATACGCAGTATTTT
NA	16	TRBV4-1	NA	TRBJ1-2	CASSPRGGGRVYGYTF	TGCGCCAGCAGCCCCCGGGGAGGGGGGCGCGTCTATGGCTACACCTTC
TRBD2	17	TRBV2	NA	TRBJ2-5	CASRERLAGGNRETQYF	TGTGCCAGCAGGGAGAGACTAGCGGGGGGCAACCGGGAGACCCAGTACTTC
NA	14	TRBV2	NA	TRBJ1-5	CASSVSRSNQPQHF	TGTGCCAGCAGTGTATCCAGAAGCAATCAGCCCCAGCATTTT
TRBD2	15	TRBV7-2	NA	TRBJ2-7	CASSLPSGWTYEQYF	TGTGCCAGCAGCTTGCCTAGCGGGTGGACCTACGAGCAGTACTTC
NA	14	TRBV9	NA	TRBJ2-3	CASSVARGTDTQYF	TGTGCCAGCAGCGTAGCACGCGGGACGGATACGCAGTATTTT
TRBD1	18	TRBV30	NA	TRBJ2-2	CAWSVSFDRGPGSGELFF	TGTGCCTGGAGTGTGAGTTTTGATAGGGGGCCGGGCTCCGGGGAGCTGTTTTTT
TRBD2	14	TRBV2	NA	TRBJ2-4	CASRGYTSGGDQYF	TGTGCCAGCAGGGGCTACACTAGCGGGGGGGACCAATATTTC